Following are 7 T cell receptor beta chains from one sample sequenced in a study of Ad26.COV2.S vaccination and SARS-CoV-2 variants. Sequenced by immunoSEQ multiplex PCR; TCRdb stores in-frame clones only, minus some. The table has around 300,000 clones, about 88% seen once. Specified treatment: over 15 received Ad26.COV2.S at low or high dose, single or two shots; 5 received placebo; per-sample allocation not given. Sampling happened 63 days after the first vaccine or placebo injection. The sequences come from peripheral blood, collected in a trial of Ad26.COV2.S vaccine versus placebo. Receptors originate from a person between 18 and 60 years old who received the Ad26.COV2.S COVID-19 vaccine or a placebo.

CDR3 region: CASSTTGGEQYF. The DNA for the CDR3 is TGCGCCAGCTCGACGACGGGGGGCGAGCAGTACTTC. The J gene is TRBJ2-7, the V gene TRBV5-1; 7 nucleotides align to TRBD2. This CDR3 spans 12 amino acids. Germline V gene data show CDR1 as SGHRS and CDR2 as YFSETQ. The ends lost 7 bases at V and 6 bases at J; junction bases unmatched: 7.

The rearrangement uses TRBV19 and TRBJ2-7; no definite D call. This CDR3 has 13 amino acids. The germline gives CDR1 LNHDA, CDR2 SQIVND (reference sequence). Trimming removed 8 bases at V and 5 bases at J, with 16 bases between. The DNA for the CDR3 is TGTGCCAGTGCCCGAGCTAGTAGCCACGAGCAGTACTTC. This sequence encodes CASARASSHEQYF. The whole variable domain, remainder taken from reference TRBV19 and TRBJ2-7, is DGGITQSPKYLFRKEGQNVTLSCEQNLNHDAMYWYRQDPGQGLRLIYYSQIVNDFQKGDIAEGYSVSREKKESFPLTVTSAQKNPTAFYLCASARASSHEQYFGPGTRLTVT.

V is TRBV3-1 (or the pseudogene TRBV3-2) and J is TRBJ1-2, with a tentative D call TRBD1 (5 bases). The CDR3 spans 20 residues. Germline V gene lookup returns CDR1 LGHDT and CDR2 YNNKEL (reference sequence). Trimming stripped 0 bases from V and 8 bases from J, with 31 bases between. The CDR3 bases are TGTGCCAGCAGCCAAGATGCCGAGTTAGGGACGCCAAGGTTTGATGGAGGCTACACCTTC. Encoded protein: CASSQDAELGTPRFDGGYTF.

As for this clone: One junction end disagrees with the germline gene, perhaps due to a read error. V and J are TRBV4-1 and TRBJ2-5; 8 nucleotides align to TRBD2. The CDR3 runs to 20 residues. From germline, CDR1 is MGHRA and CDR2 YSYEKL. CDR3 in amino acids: CARSRPRGGTGGDQRETQYF. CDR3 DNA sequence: TGCGCCCGCAGCCGCCCCAGGGGCGGGACCGGGGGGGACCAACGGGAGACCCAGTACTTC.

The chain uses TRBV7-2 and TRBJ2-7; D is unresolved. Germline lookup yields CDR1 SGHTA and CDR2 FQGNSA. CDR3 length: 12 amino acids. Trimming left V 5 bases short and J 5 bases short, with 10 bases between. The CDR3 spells CASSGLPNEQYF. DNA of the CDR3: TGTGCCAGCAGCGGCCTACCTAACGAGCAGTACTTC.

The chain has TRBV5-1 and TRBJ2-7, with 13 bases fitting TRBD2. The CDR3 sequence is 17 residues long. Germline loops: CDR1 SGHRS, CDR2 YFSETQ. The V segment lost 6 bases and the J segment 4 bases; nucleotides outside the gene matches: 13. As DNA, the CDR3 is TGCGCCAGCACCTCTCAGACTAGCGGGGGGCGTCCGTACGAGCAGTACTTC. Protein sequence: CASTSQTSGGRPYEQYF.

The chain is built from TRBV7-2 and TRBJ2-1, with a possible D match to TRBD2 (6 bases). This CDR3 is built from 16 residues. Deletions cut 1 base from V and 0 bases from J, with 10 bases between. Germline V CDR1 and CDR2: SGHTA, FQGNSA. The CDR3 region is CASSLGGGVSYNEQFF. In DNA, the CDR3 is TGTGCCAGCAGCTTAGGTGGCGGGGTCTCCTACAATGAGCAGTTCTTC. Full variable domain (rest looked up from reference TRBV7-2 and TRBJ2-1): GAGVSQSPSNKVTEKGKDVELRCDPISGHTALYWYRQSLGQGLEFLIYFQGNSAPDKSGLPSDRFSAERTGGSVSTLTIQRTQQEDSAVYLCASSLGGGVSYNEQFFGPGTRLTVL.